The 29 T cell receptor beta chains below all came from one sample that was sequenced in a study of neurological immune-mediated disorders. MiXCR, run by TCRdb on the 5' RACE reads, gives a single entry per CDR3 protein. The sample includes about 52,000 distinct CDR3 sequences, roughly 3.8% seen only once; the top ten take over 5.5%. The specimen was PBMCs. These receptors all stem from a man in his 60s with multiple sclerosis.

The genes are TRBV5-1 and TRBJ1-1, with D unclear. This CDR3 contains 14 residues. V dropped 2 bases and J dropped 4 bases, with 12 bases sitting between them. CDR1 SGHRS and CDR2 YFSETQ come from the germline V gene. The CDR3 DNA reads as TGCGCCAGCAGCTTCGGCGGGAGGTTCACTGAAGCTTTCTTT. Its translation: CASSFGGRFTEAFF.

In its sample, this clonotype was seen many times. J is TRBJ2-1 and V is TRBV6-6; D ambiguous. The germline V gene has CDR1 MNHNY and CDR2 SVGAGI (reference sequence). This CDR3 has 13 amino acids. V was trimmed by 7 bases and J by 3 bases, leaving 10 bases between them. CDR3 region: CASMARFYNEQFF. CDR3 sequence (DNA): TGTGCCAGCATGGCTAGGTTCTACAATGAGCAGTTCTTC.

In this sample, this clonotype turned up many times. CDR3 coding DNA: TGCGCCAGCAGCAGCACTAGCGGGAGGCCCAGCACAGATACGCAGTATTTT. Translated, it gives CASSSTSGRPSTDTQYF. The chain links TRBV5-1 to TRBJ2-3, with 12 bases that match TRBD2. V trimming: 4 bases; J trimming: 0 bases; junction bases outside the gene matches: 6. Germline V gene sequence: CDR1 SGHRS, CDR2 YFSETQ. The CDR3 totals 17 residues. The full variable domain, completed using reference TRBV5-1 and TRBJ2-3, is KAGVTQTPRYLIKTRGQQVTLSCSPISGHRSVSWYQQTPGQGLQFLFEYFSETQRNKGNFPGRFSGRQFSNSRSEMNVSTLELGDSALYLCASSSTSGRPSTDTQYFGPGTRLTVL.

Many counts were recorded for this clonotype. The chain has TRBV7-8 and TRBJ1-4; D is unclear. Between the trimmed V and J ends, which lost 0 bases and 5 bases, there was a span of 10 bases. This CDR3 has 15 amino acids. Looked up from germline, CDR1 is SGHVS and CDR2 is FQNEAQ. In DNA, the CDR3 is TGTGCCAGCAGCTTAGCGCTGGGGAGGAATGAAAAACTGTTTTTT. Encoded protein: CASSLALGRNEKLFF.

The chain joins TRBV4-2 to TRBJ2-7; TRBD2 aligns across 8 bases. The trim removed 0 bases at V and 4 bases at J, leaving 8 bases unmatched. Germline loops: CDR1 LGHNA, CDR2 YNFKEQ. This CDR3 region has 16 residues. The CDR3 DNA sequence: TGTGCCAGCAGCCAAGAACGGACGGGAGGGCCTTACGAGCAGTACTTC. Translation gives CASSQERTGGPYEQYF.

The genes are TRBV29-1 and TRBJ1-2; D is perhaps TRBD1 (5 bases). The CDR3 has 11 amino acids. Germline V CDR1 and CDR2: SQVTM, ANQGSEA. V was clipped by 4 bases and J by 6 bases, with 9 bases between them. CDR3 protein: CSVAGEDGYTF. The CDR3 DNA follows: TGCAGCGTTGCGGGGGAGGATGGCTACACCTTC. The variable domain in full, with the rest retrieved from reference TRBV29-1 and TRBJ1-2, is SAVISQKPSRDICQRGTSLTIQCQVDSQVTMMFWYRQQPGQSLTLIATANQGSEATYESGFVIDKFPISRPNLTFSTLTVSNMSPEDSSIYLCSVAGEDGYTFGSGTRLTVV.

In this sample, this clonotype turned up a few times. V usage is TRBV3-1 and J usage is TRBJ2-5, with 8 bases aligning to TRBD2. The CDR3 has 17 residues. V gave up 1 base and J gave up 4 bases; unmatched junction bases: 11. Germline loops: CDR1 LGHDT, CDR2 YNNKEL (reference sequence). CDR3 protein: CASSQGIGGAGVETQYF. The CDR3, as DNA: TGTGCCAGCAGCCAAGGGATCGGGGGAGCGGGAGTAGAGACCCAGTACTTC.

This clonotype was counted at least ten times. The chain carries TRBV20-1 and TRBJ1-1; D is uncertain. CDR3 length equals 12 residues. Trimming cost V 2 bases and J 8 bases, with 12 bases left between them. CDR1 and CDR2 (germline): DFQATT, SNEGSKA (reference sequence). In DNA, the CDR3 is TGCAGTGCTAGACCGATAGGGAGAGAAGCTTTCTTT. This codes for CSARPIGREAFF.

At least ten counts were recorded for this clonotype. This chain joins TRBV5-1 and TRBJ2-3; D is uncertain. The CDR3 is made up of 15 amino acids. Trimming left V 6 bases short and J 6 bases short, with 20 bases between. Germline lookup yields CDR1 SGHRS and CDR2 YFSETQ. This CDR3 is CASNLASDLRDTQYF. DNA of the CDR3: TGCGCCAGCAACCTGGCTTCGGACCTAAGGGATACGCAGTATTTT.

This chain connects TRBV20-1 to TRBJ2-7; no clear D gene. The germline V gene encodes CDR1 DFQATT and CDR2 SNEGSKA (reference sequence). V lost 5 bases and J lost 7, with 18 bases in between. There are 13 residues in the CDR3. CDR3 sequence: CSAQELHSGEQYF. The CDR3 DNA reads TGCAGTGCTCAGGAGCTACACTCCGGGGAGCAGTACTTC.

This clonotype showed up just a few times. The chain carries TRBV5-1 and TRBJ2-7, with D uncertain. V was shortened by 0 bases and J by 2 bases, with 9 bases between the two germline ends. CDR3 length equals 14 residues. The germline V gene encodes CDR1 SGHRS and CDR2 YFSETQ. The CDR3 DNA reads TGCGCCAGCAGCTTGGTTGTCCCAGCCTACGAGCAGTACTTC. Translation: CASSLVVPAYEQYF. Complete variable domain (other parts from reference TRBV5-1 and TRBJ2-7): KAGVTQTPRYLIKTRGQQVTLSCSPISGHRSVSWYQQTPGQGLQFLFEYFSETQRNKGNFPGRFSGRQFSNSRSEMNVSTLELGDSALYLCASSLVVPAYEQYFGPGTRLTVT.

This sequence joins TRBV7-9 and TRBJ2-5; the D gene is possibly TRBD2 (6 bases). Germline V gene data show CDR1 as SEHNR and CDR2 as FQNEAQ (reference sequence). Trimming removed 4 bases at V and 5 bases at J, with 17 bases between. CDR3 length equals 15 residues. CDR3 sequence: CASSSIMRGVETQYF. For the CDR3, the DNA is TGTGCCAGCAGCTCAATTATGCGGGGCGTGGAGACCCAGTACTTC.

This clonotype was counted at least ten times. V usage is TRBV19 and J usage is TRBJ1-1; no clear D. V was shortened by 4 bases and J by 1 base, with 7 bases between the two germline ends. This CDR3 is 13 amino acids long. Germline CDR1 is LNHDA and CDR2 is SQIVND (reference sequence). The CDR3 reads CASSSRRNTEAFF. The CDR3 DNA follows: TGTGCCAGTAGTAGTAGGCGGAACACTGAAGCTTTCTTT.

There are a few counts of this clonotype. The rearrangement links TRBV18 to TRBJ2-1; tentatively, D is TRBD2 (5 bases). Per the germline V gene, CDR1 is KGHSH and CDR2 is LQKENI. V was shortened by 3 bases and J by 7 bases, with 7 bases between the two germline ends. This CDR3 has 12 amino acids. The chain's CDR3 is CASSPQRNEQFF. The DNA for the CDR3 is TGTGCCAGCTCACCGCAGCGGAATGAGCAGTTCTTC.

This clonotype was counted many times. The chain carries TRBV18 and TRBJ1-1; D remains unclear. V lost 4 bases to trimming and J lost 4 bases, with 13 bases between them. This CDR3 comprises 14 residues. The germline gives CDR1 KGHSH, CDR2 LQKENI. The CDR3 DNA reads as TGTGCCAGCTCACGCGGTCCCGAGGGCACTGAAGCTTTCTTT. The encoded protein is CASSRGPEGTEAFF.

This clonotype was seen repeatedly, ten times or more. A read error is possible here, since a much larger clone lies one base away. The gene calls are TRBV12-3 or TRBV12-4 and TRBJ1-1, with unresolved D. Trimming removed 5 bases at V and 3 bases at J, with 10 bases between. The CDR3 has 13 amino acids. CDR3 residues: CASSPKGYTEAFF. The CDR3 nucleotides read TGTGCCAGCAGTCCAAAGGGTTACACTGAAGCTTTCTTT.

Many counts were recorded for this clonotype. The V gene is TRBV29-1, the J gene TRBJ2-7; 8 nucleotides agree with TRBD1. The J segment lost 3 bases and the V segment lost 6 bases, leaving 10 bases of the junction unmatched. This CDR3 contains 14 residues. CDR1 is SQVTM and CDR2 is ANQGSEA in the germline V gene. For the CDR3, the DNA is TGCAGCGTCGAGGGACAGGTCACGAACTACGAGCAGTACTTC. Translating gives CSVEGQVTNYEQYF.

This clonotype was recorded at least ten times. CDR3 nucleotide sequence: TGCAGTGCTATCCGACTAGCGGGAGTTTTGGTCAATGAGCAGTTCTTC. The encoded protein is CSAIRLAGVLVNEQFF. The genes are TRBV20-1 and TRBJ2-1, with TRBD2 matching 12 bases. The V gene end was trimmed by 4 bases and the J gene end by 6 bases; junction bases not matched to a gene: 10. The length of the CDR3 is 16 residues. Germline CDR1 DFQATT, CDR2 SNEGSKA (reference sequence).

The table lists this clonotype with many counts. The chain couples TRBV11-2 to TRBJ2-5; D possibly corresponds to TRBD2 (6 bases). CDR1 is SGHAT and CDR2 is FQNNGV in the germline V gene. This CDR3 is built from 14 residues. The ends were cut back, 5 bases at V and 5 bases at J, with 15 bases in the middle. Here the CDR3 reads CASSPRIGGETQYF. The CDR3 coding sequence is TGTGCCAGCAGCCCTCGCATAGGAGGGGAGACCCAGTACTTC.

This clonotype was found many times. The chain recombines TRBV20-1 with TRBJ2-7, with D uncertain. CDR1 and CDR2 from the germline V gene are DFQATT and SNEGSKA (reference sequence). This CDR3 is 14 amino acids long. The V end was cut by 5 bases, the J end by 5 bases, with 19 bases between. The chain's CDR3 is CSARLLGIEDEQYF. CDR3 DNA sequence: TGCAGTGCTCGCCTCTTGGGGATAGAAGACGAGCAGTACTTC.

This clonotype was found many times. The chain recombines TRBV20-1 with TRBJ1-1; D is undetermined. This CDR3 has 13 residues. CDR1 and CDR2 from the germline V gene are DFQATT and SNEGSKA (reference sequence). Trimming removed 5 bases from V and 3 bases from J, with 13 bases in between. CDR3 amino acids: CSAPKGGYTEAFF. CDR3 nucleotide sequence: TGCAGTGCTCCCAAGGGAGGCTACACTGAAGCTTTCTTT.

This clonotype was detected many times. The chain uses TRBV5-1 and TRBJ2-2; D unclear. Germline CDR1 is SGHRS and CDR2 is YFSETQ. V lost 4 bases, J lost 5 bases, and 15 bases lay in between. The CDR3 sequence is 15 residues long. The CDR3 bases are TGCGCCAGCAGCGCCCCAGAGGCGAGGACCGGGGAGCTGTTTTTT. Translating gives CASSAPEARTGELFF.

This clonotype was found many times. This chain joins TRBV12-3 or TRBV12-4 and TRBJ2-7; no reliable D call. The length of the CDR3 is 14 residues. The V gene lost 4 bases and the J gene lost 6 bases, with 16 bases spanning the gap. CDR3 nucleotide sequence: TGTGCCAGCAGTTCCATGGTCCCAGAGACCGAGCAGTACTTC. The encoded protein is CASSSMVPETEQYF.

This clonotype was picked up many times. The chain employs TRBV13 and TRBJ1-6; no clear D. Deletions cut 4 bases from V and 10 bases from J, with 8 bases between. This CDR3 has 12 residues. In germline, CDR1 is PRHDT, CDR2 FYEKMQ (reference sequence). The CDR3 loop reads CASSSDGSPLHF. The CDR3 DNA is TGTGCCAGCAGCTCGGACGGATCACCCCTCCACTTT.

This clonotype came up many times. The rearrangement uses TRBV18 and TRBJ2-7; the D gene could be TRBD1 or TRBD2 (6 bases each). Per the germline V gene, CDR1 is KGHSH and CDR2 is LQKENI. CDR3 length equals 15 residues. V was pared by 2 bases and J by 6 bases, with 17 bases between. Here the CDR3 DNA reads TGTGCCAGCTCACCAGGGGGCGGTTGGGACTCCGAGCAGTACTTC. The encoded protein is CASSPGGGWDSEQYF.

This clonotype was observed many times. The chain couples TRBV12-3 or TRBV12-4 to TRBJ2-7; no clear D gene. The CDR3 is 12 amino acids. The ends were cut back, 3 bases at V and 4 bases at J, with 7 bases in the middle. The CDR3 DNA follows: TGTGCCAGCAGTTTGCCCGGATACGAGCAGTACTTC. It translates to CASSLPGYEQYF.

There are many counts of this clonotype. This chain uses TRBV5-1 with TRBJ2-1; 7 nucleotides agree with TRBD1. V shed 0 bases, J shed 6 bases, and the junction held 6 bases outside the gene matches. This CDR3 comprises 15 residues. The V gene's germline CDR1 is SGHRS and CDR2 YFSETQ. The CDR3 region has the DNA TGCGCCAGCAGCTTGGACAGGGGAGATGGCAATGAGCAGTTCTTC. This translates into CASSLDRGDGNEQFF.

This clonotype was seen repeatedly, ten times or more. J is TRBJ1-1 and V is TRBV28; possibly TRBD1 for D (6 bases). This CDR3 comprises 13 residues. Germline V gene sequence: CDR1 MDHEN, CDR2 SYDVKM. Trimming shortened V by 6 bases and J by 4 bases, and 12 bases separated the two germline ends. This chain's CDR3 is CASRNRVFTEAFF. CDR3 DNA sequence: TGTGCCAGCAGAAACAGGGTATTCACTGAAGCTTTCTTT.

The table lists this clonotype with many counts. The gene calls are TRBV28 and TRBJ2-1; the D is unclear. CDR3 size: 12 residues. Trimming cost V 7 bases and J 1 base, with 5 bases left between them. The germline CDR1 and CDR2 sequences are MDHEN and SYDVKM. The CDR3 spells CASKTSYNEQFF. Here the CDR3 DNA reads TGTGCCAGCAAAACTTCCTACAATGAGCAGTTCTTC.